Listed below are T cell receptor beta chains from one sample, sequenced in a study of blood T cell repertoires in COVID-19. The protocol was immunoSEQ multiplex PCR, while the TCRdb copy is restricted to in-frame clones and leaves out a portion. The sample has about 200,000 clones; just under 85% are singletons. The sample was peripheral blood. Source of these receptors: a woman in her fifties or sixties with active or convalescent COVID-19. Both conserved end residues are part of each CDR3. A D gene is named only where the DNA matches it firmly.

D gene: -
V gene: TRBV7-9
CDR3 protein: CASSSTAGLHLGAFF

D gene: -
V gene: TRBV11-2
CDR3 protein: CASSLMRRQETQYF

D gene: -
V gene: TRBV12-3/TRBV12-4
CDR3 protein: CASRSPRREAQYF

D gene: -
V gene: TRBV19
CDR3 protein: CASSIGGRQPQHF

D gene: -
V gene: TRBV9
CDR3 protein: CASSVGGVQETQYF

D gene: -
V gene: TRBV6-6
CDR3 protein: CASSYIETQYF

D gene: -
V gene: TRBV12-5
CDR3 protein: CASGWEVRATEAFF

D gene: TRBD1
V gene: TRBV6-5
CDR3 protein: CASRPSRTGLYEQYF

D gene: TRBD1
V gene: TRBV19
CDR3 protein: CASSRTGEQPQHF

D gene: TRBD1
V gene: TRBV9
CDR3 protein: CASRERTGGNSPLHF

D gene: TRBD1
V gene: TRBV7-3
CDR3 protein: CASSLTGTNYGYTF

D gene: -
V gene: TRBV28
CDR3 protein: CASSFGVLNTEAFF

D gene: -
V gene: TRBV19
CDR3 protein: CARPNRGRREETQYF

D gene: TRBD2
V gene: TRBV6-5
CDR3 protein: CASKVASGSWSEQYF

D gene: TRBD1
V gene: TRBV25-1
CDR3 protein: CASSENTGAQDGYTF

D gene: TRBD1
V gene: TRBV15
CDR3 protein: CATSRLLQGANTEAFF

D gene: -
V gene: TRBV27
CDR3 protein: CASSSHYFNEKLFF

D gene: -
V gene: TRBV3-1/TRBV3-2
CDR3 protein: CASSQGGVRDPYEQYF

D gene: TRBD2
V gene: TRBV28
CDR3 protein: CASRPTSGSKQQYF

D gene: TRBD2
V gene: TRBV7-9
CDR3 protein: CASSLQRGTGELFF

D gene: TRBD1
V gene: TRBV27
CDR3 protein: CASSSSPGQLPGSNYGYTF

D gene: -
V gene: TRBV12-3/TRBV12-4
CDR3 protein: CASSLGGNYGYTF